This T cell receptor (beta chain) was obtained from a study of T-cell memory formation after mild COVID-19. Whole-study results and caveats: In pre-infection memory, a portion of responding clones appeared, which suggested that cross-reactive memory joined.

The CDR3 sequence is 15 residues long. Trimming removed 0 bases from V and 7 bases from J; junction bases left unmatched: 5. The V gene's germline CDR1 is MNHEY and CDR2 SVGEGT. This clonotype was picked up a small number of times. Antigen specificity is unknown. A 5'RACE reaction primed in the constant segment made cDNA libraries of TCR alpha and TCR beta, and these carried sample barcodes and UMIs. TCRdb re-analysed the 5' RACE reads in MiXCR, keeping a single row per CDR3 protein. The profile shows around 90,000 distinct CDR3 sequences, around 15% of them singletons. Sequences were obtained from PBMCs or a T cell subset sorted from them (not recorded which). This receptor was taken from a man between 18 and 29 years old who had mild COVID-19 (a few samples of this study predate the infection). Cell type and time point are not known. The chain links TRBV6-2 or TRBV6-3 to TRBJ2-7, with 11 bases lining up with TRBD2. The CDR3 DNA follows: TGTGCCAGCAGTTACTCTCGACTAGCGGGGAGTGAGCAGTACGTC. The encoded protein is CASSYSRLAGSEQYV.